Presented here are 28 T cell receptor beta chains from one specimen sequenced in a study of a mutant IDH1 vaccine in newly diagnosed glioma. Indicated time point: baseline, week 1 (first vaccination visit). Treatment: pre-vaccination baseline after standard-of-care therapy. This table comes from immunoSEQ multiplex PCR, and its TCRdb copy is limited to in-frame clones, with some not included. Among 99,000 or so clones listed, roughly 90% were seen once. This specimen consisted of PBMCs, obtained from a glioma patient treated with radiotherapy, temozolomide or both. Receptors were obtained from a woman in her forties or fifties with glioma.

The J gene is TRBJ2-1, the V gene TRBV21-1; the table's D call, TRBD2, was not checked against the DNA. TRBV21-1 corresponds to a pseudogene. There are 18 residues in the CDR3. CDR3 residues: CASRRLSTSGSFYNEQFF. CDR3 in DNA: TGTGCCAGCAGAAGGCTCTCCACTAGCGGGAGTTTTTACAATGAGCAGTTCTTC.

The chain is built from TRBV28 and TRBJ1-2; no reliable D call. Germline V CDR1 and CDR2: MDHEN, SYDVKM. The CDR3 contains 13 residues. V was shortened by 3 bases and J by 3 bases, with 8 bases between the two germline ends. CDR3 DNA sequence: TGTGCCAGCAGTTTGAGTTTCGACTATGGCTACACCTTC. Its translation is CASSLSFDYGYTF.

V is TRBV27 and J is TRBJ1-1; D ambiguous. V was clipped by 8 bases and J by 0 bases, with 10 bases between them. Germline loops: CDR1 MNHEY, CDR2 SMNVEV (reference sequence). The CDR3 is 13 amino acids. CDR3 bases: TGTGCCAGCTCCCGGCGGGTGAACACTGAAGCTTTCTTT. Translated, it gives CASSRRVNTEAFF.

The chain recombines TRBV9 with TRBJ2-2; D uncertain. The CDR3 is 13 residues long. Trimming left V 0 bases short and J 3 bases short, with 3 bases between. Germline CDR1 reads SGDLS; CDR2 reads YYNGEE. The CDR3 is CASSVDYTGELFF. The CDR3 nucleotides are TGTGCCAGCAGCGTAGACTACACCGGGGAGCTGTTTTTT.

This chain joins TRBV10-1 and TRBJ2-3; tentatively, D is TRBD1 or TRBD2 (7 bases each). The CDR3 is made up of 17 amino acids. Germline CDR1 is WNHNN and CDR2 is SYGVQD (reference sequence). The germline V and J ends were trimmed by 7 bases and 5 bases, with 25 bases remaining between them. The DNA for the CDR3 is TGCGCCAGCATGGAGCGGGAAGTATTGGACAGGAAAGATACGCAGTATTTT. Protein product: CASMEREVLDRKDTQYF.

This chain joins TRBV19 and TRBJ2-2, with 7 bases lining up with TRBD2. CDR1 is LNHDA, CDR2 SQIVND, per germline (reference sequence). The CDR3 length is 14 residues. After removal of 8 bases from V and 0 bases from J, the junction contained 3 bases not matched to a gene. Written as DNA, the CDR3 is TGTGCCAGTGGTAGCGGGTCGAACACCGGGGAGCTGTTTTTT. Translated: CASGSGSNTGELFF.

The chain couples TRBV19 to TRBJ1-5, with 7 positions matching TRBD1. V shed 9 bases, J shed 3 bases, and the junction held 14 bases outside the gene matches. CDR3 length equals 16 residues. CDR1 is LNHDA and CDR2 is SQIVND in the germline V gene (reference sequence). The CDR3, as DNA: TGTGCCAGCCGAAGAGGGGGCGCGGGGGCCAATCAGCCCCAGCATTTT. Translation gives CASRRGGAGANQPQHF. Full variable domain (outside the CDR3, taken from reference TRBV19 and TRBJ1-5): DGGITQSPKYLFRKEGQNVTLSCEQNLNHDAMYWYRQDPGQGLRLIYYSQIVNDFQKGDIAEGYSVSREKKESFPLTVTSAQKNPTAFYLCASRRGGAGANQPQHFGDGTRLSIL.

The chain joins TRBV28 to TRBJ2-1, with 7 bases identical to TRBD1. The CDR3 has 14 amino acids. Germline CDR1 reads MDHEN; CDR2 reads SYDVKM. V trimming: 7 bases; J trimming: 5 bases; junction bases outside the gene matches: 8. CDR3 region: CASKVQGSNNEQFF. Here the CDR3 DNA reads TGTGCCAGCAAGGTACAGGGGTCCAACAATGAGCAGTTCTTC. The full variable domain, rest sourced from reference TRBV28 and TRBJ2-1, is DVKVTQSSRYLVKRTGEKVFLECVQDMDHENMFWYRQDPGLGLRLIYFSYDVKMKEKGDIPEGYSVSREKKERFSLILESASTNQTSMYLCASKVQGSNNEQFFGPGTRLTVL.

The rearrangement joins TRBV18 to TRBJ1-2; D is uncertain. CDR3 length: 15 amino acids. Germline CDR1 is KGHSH and CDR2 is LQKENI. V lost 2 bases, J lost 0 bases, and 10 bases lay in between. The CDR3 protein is CASSPSKGANYGYTF. CDR3 coding DNA: TGTGCCAGCTCACCAAGTAAGGGAGCTAACTATGGCTACACCTTC.

The V call is TRBV7-2, the J call TRBJ2-1; 10 bases match TRBD2. The CDR3 has 13 residues. Per the germline V gene, CDR1 is SGHTA and CDR2 is FQGNSA. J gave up 8 bases and V 11 bases, and 9 bases lay outside the gene matches. CDR3 nucleotide sequence: TGTGCCTCCAGCGGGAGGGCCCAGGATGAGCAGTTCTTC. Its protein is CASSGRAQDEQFF.

The V gene is TRBV12-5, the J gene TRBJ2-7; D is perhaps TRBD2 (5 bases). V lost 4 bases and J 3 bases, leaving 10 bases between the germline ends. Germline lookup yields CDR1 LGHNT and CDR2 FRNRAP. The CDR3 length is 13 residues. Here the CDR3 reads CASGSPDFYEQYF. The CDR3 nucleotides are TGTGCTAGTGGTTCCCCGGACTTCTACGAGCAGTACTTC.

The genes are TRBV6-1 and TRBJ2-3; 9 positions match TRBD1. V was clipped by 2 bases and J by 10 bases; unmatched bases: 7. Germline V gives CDR1 MNHNS, CDR2 SASEGT. CDR3 length equals 14 residues. CDR3 sequence: CASSEMGQGNPQYF. CDR3 bases: TGTGCCAGCAGTGAAATGGGACAGGGTAACCCGCAGTATTTT.

The chain is built from TRBV18 and TRBJ2-2; 7 bases map to TRBD1. With V trimmed by 4 bases and J by 0 bases, 5 bases remained unmatched. The germline gives CDR1 KGHSH, CDR2 LQKENI. This CDR3 is built from 16 residues. The chain's CDR3 is CASSQGTASNTGELFF. In nucleotides, the CDR3 is TGTGCCAGCTCACAAGGGACAGCTTCGAACACCGGGGAGCTGTTTTTT. The whole variable domain, filled in from reference TRBV18 and TRBJ2-2, reads NAGVMQNPRHLVRRRGQEARLRCSPMKGHSHVYWYRQLPEEGLKFMVYLQKENIIDESGMPKERFSAEFPKEGPSILRIQQVVRGDSAAYFCASSQGTASNTGELFFGEGSRLTVL.

The genes are TRBV5-8 and TRBJ1-1; D not certain. Germline values: CDR1 SGHTS, CDR2 YDEGEE. V shed 3 bases and J shed 6 bases, with 15 bases lying between them. CDR3 length: 14 residues. The CDR3 nucleotides read TGTGCCAGCAGCTCGGACGGGAGACTAGCTGAAGCTTTCTTT. Encoded protein: CASSSDGRLAEAFF.

This clone was recorded only once. V is TRBV2 and J is TRBJ2-1, with 7 nucleotides matching TRBD2. Germline CDR1 and CDR2: SNHLY and FYNNEI. This CDR3 contains 15 residues. Trimming removed 10 bases from V and 4 bases from J; junction bases left unmatched: 13. CDR3 residues: CATHSGLSQYNEQFF. The CDR3 DNA reads as TGTGCCACCCATAGCGGGCTCTCTCAATACAATGAGCAGTTCTTC.

This sequence joins TRBV19 and TRBJ2-3; D might be TRBD2 (6 bases). Trimming removed 4 bases from V and 5 bases from J, with 10 bases in between. The CDR3 has 13 amino acids. Germline lookup yields CDR1 LNHDA and CDR2 SQIVND (reference sequence). The CDR3 is CASSSSGGDTQYF. The CDR3 DNA sequence: TGTGCCAGTAGTAGTTCCGGGGGAGATACGCAGTATTTT.

J is TRBJ2-5 and V is TRBV5-1; maybe TRBD1 (8 bases). The germline V gene has CDR1 SGHRS and CDR2 YFSETQ. The CDR3 runs 16 residues. The V end lost 4 bases, the J end lost 5 bases, and 21 bases lay between the germline ends. The CDR3 nucleotides read TGCGCCAGCAGCGACCCAGGAGACAGGGGAGGGGAGACCCAGTACTTC. Translation gives CASSDPGDRGGETQYF. The full variable domain, rest sourced from reference TRBV5-1 and TRBJ2-5, is KAGVTQTPRYLIKTRGQQVTLSCSPISGHRSVSWYQQTPGQGLQFLFEYFSETQRNKGNFPGRFSGRQFSNSRSEMNVSTLELGDSALYLCASSDPGDRGGETQYFGPGTRLLVL.

The chain combines TRBV10-3 with TRBJ1-5, with D maybe TRBD1 (5 bases). V was trimmed by 6 bases and J by 5 bases, leaving 17 bases between them. The CDR3 extends over 15 amino acids. Germline CDR1 is ENHRY and CDR2 is SYGVKD. CDR3 sequence: CAISLGTGGDQPQHF. CDR3 bases: TGTGCCATCAGCCTAGGGACGGGAGGGGATCAGCCCCAGCATTTT.

The V and J genes are TRBV18 and TRBJ2-1; 8 positions agree with TRBD1. The CDR3 runs 15 residues. The junction had 7 bases not matched to a gene; V was cut back by 3 bases and J by 6 bases. Germline V CDR1 and CDR2: KGHSH, LQKENI. CDR3 sequence reads: CASSPMDRVSNEQFF. The CDR3, as DNA: TGTGCCAGCTCACCCATGGACAGGGTCTCCAATGAGCAGTTCTTC. The complete variable domain, with remaining parts taken from reference TRBV18 and TRBJ2-1, reads NAGVMQNPRHLVRRRGQEARLRCSPMKGHSHVYWYRQLPEEGLKFMVYLQKENIIDESGMPKERFSAEFPKEGPSILRIQQVVRGDSAAYFCASSPMDRVSNEQFFGPGTRLTVL.

This chain's CDR3 is CASSPPRSPHEQYF. The CDR3 nucleotides read TGTGCCAGCAGCCCCCCCCGGTCACCGCACGAGCAGTACTTC. The chain carries TRBV9 and TRBJ2-7; D is undetermined. In germline, CDR1 is SGDLS, CDR2 YYNGEE. The CDR3 is made up of 14 amino acids. The V gene lost 4 bases and the J gene lost 5 bases, with 16 bases spanning the gap.

V gene TRBV29-1 combines with J gene TRBJ2-5; the match to TRBD2 covers 8 bases. This CDR3 has 14 amino acids. CDR1 and CDR2 (germline): SQVTM, ANQGSEA. The V segment lost 6 bases and the J segment 4 bases; nucleotides outside the gene matches: 10. The CDR3 loop is CSVVGRGGRETQYF. CDR3 nucleotide sequence: TGCAGCGTCGTGGGTCGCGGGGGGCGAGAGACCCAGTACTTC.

The chain carries TRBV7-2 and TRBJ1-2; D not resolved. V was clipped by 5 bases and J by 3 bases, with 16 bases between them. The CDR3 is 15 amino acids. In germline, CDR1 is SGHTA, CDR2 FQGNSA. CDR3 region: CASSPLAQTHYGYTF. The CDR3 coding sequence is TGTGCCAGCAGCCCGTTAGCTCAGACTCACTATGGCTACACCTTC.

This clone appeared once. The chain is built from TRBV2 and TRBJ1-1, with a possible D match to TRBD1 (6 bases). Germline V gene data show CDR1 as SNHLY and CDR2 as FYNNEI. This CDR3 is built from 13 residues. Trimming left V 7 bases short and J 1 base short, with 10 bases between. In DNA form, the CDR3 reads TGTGCCAGCAACCAGGACAGGAACACTGAAGCTTTCTTT. The encoded protein is CASNQDRNTEAFF.

V usage is TRBV5-6 and J usage is TRBJ2-5, with D hard to call. The CDR3 spans 11 residues. CDR1 and CDR2 from the germline V gene are SGHDT and YYEEEE. V gave up 3 bases and J gave up 1 base, with 1 base separating them. DNA of the CDR3: TGTGCCAGCAGCTCCCAAGAGACCCAGTACTTC. Residues: CASSSQETQYF.

This chain connects TRBV9 to TRBJ1-4; TRBD1 aligns across 7 bases. Germline lookup yields CDR1 SGDLS and CDR2 YYNGEE. CDR3 length: 15 amino acids. Trimming at V came to 0 bases and at J to 7 bases, leaving 6 bases not matched to a gene. The CDR3 region has the DNA TGTGCCAGCAGCGTAGCGGGCAGGGGGGGTGAAAAACTGTTTTTT. Translated: CASSVAGRGGEKLFF.

The V call is TRBV5-8, the J call TRBJ2-7, with a tentative D call TRBD2 (6 bases). The CDR3 is made up of 15 amino acids. Per germline, CDR1 SGHTS and CDR2 YDEGEE. Trimming stripped 6 bases from V and 5 bases from J, with 21 bases between. The CDR3 nucleotides read TGTGCCAGCACCCCCCGGCGGGACCCTCCCCACGAGCAGTACTTC. Encoded protein: CASTPRRDPPHEQYF.

The CDR3 nucleotides are TGTGCCAGCAGCCTTAGCGGGAGACCCTACGAGCAGTACTTC. This sequence encodes CASSLSGRPYEQYF. The gene calls are TRBV13 and TRBJ2-7; 9 bases fit TRBD2. Trimming at V came to 5 bases and at J to 2 bases, leaving 4 bases not matched to a gene. Germline-derived CDR1 and CDR2 are PRHDT and FYEKMQ (reference sequence). There are 14 residues in the CDR3.

This clone occurred a few times. The chain has TRBV2 and TRBJ1-1, with a possible D match to TRBD1 (6 bases). Trimming removed 1 base from V and 3 bases from J, with 12 bases in between. This CDR3 contains 15 residues. Germline assignment: CDR1 SNHLY and CDR2 FYNNEI. This CDR3 is CASSEGLGTHTEAFF. CDR3 sequence (DNA): TGTGCCAGCAGTGAAGGTTTAGGGACACACACTGAAGCTTTCTTT.